The entry below describes one T cell receptor beta chain. Reverse transcription of about 0.5 to 1 ug RNA used random hexamers. The immunoSEQ assay covered 54 Vbeta and 13 Jbeta segments for CDR3. Each CDR3 protein is one row after TCRdb ran MiXCR on the immunoSEQ multiplex PCR reads. The profile shows around 130,000 distinct CDR3 sequences, 94% of them singletons. The ends lost 4 bases at V and 5 bases at J; junction bases unmatched: 9. The CDR3 length is 16 residues. Germline loops: CDR1 GTSNPN, CDR2 SVGIG (reference sequence). Controls matched for sex and age were healthy donors. TEMRA cells were enriched by FACS, and CD4+ and CD8+ T cells were negatively isolated. The source of the sample is a study of CD8 T cells in Susac syndrome.

The sequenced material came from CD4+ T cells from PBMCs. This sequence originates from a human donor in good health. J is TRBJ2-2 and V is TRBV30; 11 bases are a match to TRBD2. As DNA, the CDR3 is TGTGCCTGGACCGAACTAGCGGGAGTATCGACCGGGGAGCTGTTTTTT. The encoded protein is CAWTELAGVSTGELFF.